Following are 3 T cell receptor beta chains from one sample sequenced in a study of T cell repertoires in ileal Crohn's disease. Sequenced by immunoSEQ multiplex PCR; TCRdb stores in-frame clones only, minus some. The sample includes more than 50,000 clones, 85% to 90% of them seen just once. Time point in this sample: neoterminal ileum biopsy at postoperative endoscopy, about 6 months after surgery. The sequenced sample consisted of ileal tissue. The receptor source for this set is an adult with Crohn's disease.

This clone was recorded once. Compared with germline, one end of the junction differs, possibly owing to a read error. The chain is built from TRBV29-1 and TRBJ2-1; D is perhaps TRBD1 (6 bases). Germline-derived CDR1 and CDR2 are SQVTM and ANQGSEA. This CDR3 is built from 11 residues. CDR3 sequence (DNA): TGCAGCGCTGAACAGGGCAGGGAGCAGTTCTTC. This sequence encodes CSAEQGREQFF.

The rearrangement uses TRBV28 and TRBJ1-1; tentatively, D is TRBD1 (5 bases). CDR1 and CDR2 (germline): MDHEN, SYDVKM. V lost 2 bases to trimming and J lost 7 bases, with 8 bases between them. The length of the CDR3 is 12 residues. The DNA of the CDR3 is TGTGCCAGCAGTTTACCAGGGCATGAAGCTTTCTTT. Protein product: CASSLPGHEAFF.

The rearrangement links TRBV5-6 to TRBJ2-3, with 13 bases that match TRBD2. The ends lost 7 bases at V and 6 bases at J; junction bases unmatched: 11. CDR1 and CDR2 (germline): SGHDT, YYEEEE. The CDR3 extends over 16 amino acids. The CDR3 reads CASLLRLAGGADTQYF. The CDR3 nucleotides are TGTGCCAGCTTATTAAGACTAGCGGGGGGCGCGGATACGCAGTATTTT. Complete variable domain (other parts from reference TRBV5-6 and TRBJ2-3): DAGVTQSPTHLIKTRGQQVTLRCSPKSGHDTVSWYQQALGQGPQFIFQYYEEEERQRGNFPDRFSGHQFPNYSSELNVNALLLGDSALYLCASLLRLAGGADTQYFGPGTRLTVL.